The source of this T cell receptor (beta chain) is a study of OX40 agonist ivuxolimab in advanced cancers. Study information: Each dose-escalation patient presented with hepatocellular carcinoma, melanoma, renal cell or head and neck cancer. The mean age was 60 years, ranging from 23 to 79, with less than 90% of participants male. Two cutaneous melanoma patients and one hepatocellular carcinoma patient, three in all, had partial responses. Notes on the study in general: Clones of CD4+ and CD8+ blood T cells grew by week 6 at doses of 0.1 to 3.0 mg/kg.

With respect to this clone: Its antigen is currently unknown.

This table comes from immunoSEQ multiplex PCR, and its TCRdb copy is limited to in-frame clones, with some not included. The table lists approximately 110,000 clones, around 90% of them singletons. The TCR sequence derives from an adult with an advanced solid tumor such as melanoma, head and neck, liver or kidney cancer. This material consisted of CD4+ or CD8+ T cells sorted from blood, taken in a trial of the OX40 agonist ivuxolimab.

The CDR3 spells CASSHGLAGYEQYF. The CDR3 DNA sequence: TGTGCCAGCAGCCACGGACTAGCGGGATACGAGCAGTACTTC. The chain links TRBV6-5 to TRBJ2-7; 12 bases fit TRBD2. CDR1 is MNHEY, CDR2 SVGAGI, per germline. With V trimmed by 6 bases and J by 4 bases, 4 bases remained unmatched. The CDR3 runs 14 residues.